The rows below give T cell receptor beta chains drawn from one sample of a study of cytomegalovirus exposure and HLA in healthy donors. Clones were read by immunoSEQ multiplex PCR, and TCRdb kept only the in-frame ones, dropping some. The sample consists of tens of thousands of clones, about two thirds of them appearing once. The sample consisted of PBMCs. Receptors were obtained from a man in his thirties or forties in good health and CMV-seropositive. The CDR3 runs from the conserved cysteine through the conserved F or W. The D gene is left open where the match is weak. Size is omitted from some rows. Given values are once, few, many or a class for expanded clones.

clone size: few; D gene: -; J gene: TRBJ2-4; V gene: TRBV28; CDR3 protein: CASGSLWENIQYF; CDR3 DNA: TGTGCCAGCGGGAGTTTATGGGAAAACATTCAGTACTTC
clone size: large; D gene: -; J gene: TRBJ2-7; V gene: TRBV5-6; CDR3 protein: CASSLYVGRPYEQYF; CDR3 DNA: TGTGCCAGCAGCTTGTACGTGGGGAGGCCCTACGAGCAGTACTTC
clone size: -; D gene: -; J gene: TRBJ1-5; V gene: TRBV30; CDR3 protein: CAWSAEGNQPQHF; CDR3 DNA: TGTGCCTGGAGTGCCGAGGGCAATCAGCCCCAGCATTTT
clone size: -; D gene: -; J gene: TRBJ2-2; V gene: TRBV5-1; CDR3 protein: CASSLVDFPTGELFF; CDR3 DNA: TGCGCCAGCAGCTTGGTAGACTTTCCAACCGGGGAGCTGTTTTTT
clone size: few; D gene: -; J gene: TRBJ2-7; V gene: TRBV10-3; CDR3 protein: CAIVTDNSYEQYF; CDR3 DNA: TGTGCCATCGTAACAGACAATTCCTACGAGCAGTACTTC
clone size: -; D gene: -; J gene: TRBJ2-1; V gene: TRBV11-2; CDR3 protein: CASSGGTGIRGNEQFF; CDR3 DNA: TGTGCCAGCAGCGGAGGGACGGGCATTAGGGGCAATGAGCAGTTCTTC
clone size: -; D gene: -; J gene: TRBJ1-5; V gene: TRBV5-6; CDR3 protein: CASSPARASNQPQHF; CDR3 DNA: TGTGCCAGCAGCCCGGCCAGGGCAAGCAATCAGCCCCAGCATTTT
clone size: -; D gene: -; J gene: TRBJ2-1; V gene: TRBV4-3; CDR3 protein: CASSQDSTTNEQFF; CDR3 DNA: TGCGCCAGCAGCCAAGATTCGACTACAAATGAGCAGTTCTTC
clone size: -; D gene: -; J gene: TRBJ2-7; V gene: TRBV10-2; CDR3 protein: CASSESRTRVSSYEQYF; CDR3 DNA: TGCGCCAGCAGTGAATCGAGGACAAGGGTTAGCTCCTACGAGCAGTACTTC
clone size: -; D gene: TRBD1; J gene: TRBJ1-3; V gene: TRBV5-1; CDR3 protein: CASGQGSPGNTIYF; CDR3 DNA: TGCGCCAGCGGACAGGGATCACCTGGAAACACCATATATTTT
clone size: -; D gene: -; J gene: TRBJ1-1; V gene: TRBV28; CDR3 protein: CASRLRDMNTEAFF; CDR3 DNA: TGTGCCAGCAGGCTACGGGATATGAACACTGAAGCTTTCTTT
clone size: -; D gene: TRBD1; J gene: TRBJ1-2; V gene: TRBV19; CDR3 protein: CAIGQGYGYTF; CDR3 DNA: TGTGCCATAGGACAGGGCTATGGCTACACCTTC
clone size: once; D gene: TRBD2; J gene: TRBJ2-3; V gene: TRBV4-3; CDR3 protein: CASSQNPWTSGSTDTQYF; CDR3 DNA: TGCGCCAGCAGCCAAAATCCCTGGACTAGCGGGAGCACAGATACGCAGTATTTT
clone size: -; D gene: -; J gene: TRBJ2-3; V gene: TRBV7-2; CDR3 protein: CASSVPGLSTDTQYF; CDR3 DNA: TGTGCCAGCAGCGTACCGGGACTCAGCACAGATACGCAGTATTTT
clone size: -; D gene: -; J gene: TRBJ2-2; V gene: TRBV5-8; CDR3 protein: CASSWSQGRDTGELFF; CDR3 DNA: TGTGCCAGCAGCTGGTCTCAGGGGAGGGACACCGGGGAGCTGTTTTTT
clone size: -; D gene: -; J gene: TRBJ2-3; V gene: TRBV7-6; CDR3 protein: CASSPGGRDWWTDTQYF; CDR3 DNA: TGTGCCAGCAGCCCCGGGGGGCGGGATTGGTGGACAGATACGCAGTATTTT
clone size: -; D gene: TRBD1; J gene: TRBJ2-5; V gene: TRBV5-1; CDR3 protein: CASSLGGGEETQYF; CDR3 DNA: TGCGCCAGCAGCTTGGGAGGGGGCGAAGAGACCCAGTACTTC
clone size: once; D gene: -; J gene: TRBJ2-2; V gene: TRBV28; CDR3 protein: CASSLVGRANTGELFF; CDR3 DNA: TGTGCCAGCAGTTTGGTTGGCCGGGCGAACACCGGGGAGCTGTTTTTT
clone size: -; D gene: TRBD1; J gene: TRBJ2-1; V gene: TRBV28; CDR3 protein: CASSLPTGGIEQFF; CDR3 DNA: TGTGCCAGCAGTTTGCCGACAGGGGGCATTGAGCAGTTCTTC
clone size: -; D gene: -; J gene: TRBJ1-2; V gene: TRBV6-5; CDR3 protein: CASSYSFAANYGYTF; CDR3 DNA: TGTGCCAGCAGTTACTCGTTTGCAGCTAACTATGGCTACACCTTC
clone size: once; D gene: -; J gene: TRBJ1-1; V gene: TRBV28; CDR3 protein: CASSFGDTSGVTEAFF; CDR3 DNA: TGTGCCAGCAGTTTTGGCGACACATCGGGAGTCACTGAAGCTTTCTTT
clone size: -; D gene: -; J gene: TRBJ2-6; V gene: TRBV28; CDR3 protein: CASRDSSGANVLTF; CDR3 DNA: TGTGCCAGCAGAGACAGCTCTGGGGCCAACGTCCTGACTTTC
clone size: few; D gene: TRBD1; J gene: TRBJ1-1; V gene: TRBV10-2; CDR3 protein: CASSMGQGLQAFF; CDR3 DNA: TGCGCCAGCAGTATGGGACAGGGCCTCCAAGCTTTCTTT
clone size: -; D gene: -; J gene: TRBJ2-7; V gene: TRBV6-5; CDR3 protein: CASSPYERADEQYF; CDR3 DNA: TGTGCCAGCAGTCCCTATGAGAGGGCCGACGAGCAGTACTTC
clone size: few; D gene: -; J gene: TRBJ1-6; V gene: TRBV5-6; CDR3 protein: CASSLGWGLDPYNSPLHF; CDR3 DNA: TGTGCCAGCAGCTTGGGGTGGGGGCTTGACCCCTATAATTCACCCCTCCACTTT
clone size: -; D gene: TRBD2; J gene: TRBJ2-1; V gene: TRBV4-1; CDR3 protein: CASSQDGAGGGVRNEQFF; CDR3 DNA: TGCGCCAGCAGCCAAGATGGGGCTGGCGGGGGGGTTAGAAATGAGCAGTTCTTC
clone size: -; D gene: TRBD1; J gene: TRBJ1-4; V gene: TRBV19; CDR3 protein: CASSSAGAGGEKLFF; CDR3 DNA: TGTGCCAGTAGTAGTGCAGGGGCAGGGGGTGAAAAACTGTTTTTT
clone size: few; D gene: -; J gene: TRBJ2-7; V gene: TRBV28; CDR3 protein: CASSLGHSYEQYF; CDR3 DNA: TGTGCCAGCAGTTTGGGACACTCCTACGAGCAGTACTTC
clone size: -; D gene: TRBD1; J gene: TRBJ2-5; V gene: TRBV28; CDR3 protein: CASSLDRGKLQETQYF; CDR3 DNA: TGTGCCAGCAGTTTGGACAGGGGGAAACTCCAAGAGACCCAGTACTTC
clone size: -; D gene: TRBD1; J gene: TRBJ2-2; V gene: TRBV2; CDR3 protein: CASSRDRNTGELFF; CDR3 DNA: TGTGCCAGCAGTAGGGACAGAAACACCGGGGAGCTGTTTTTT
clone size: few; D gene: -; J gene: TRBJ1-5; V gene: TRBV6-1; CDR3 protein: CASSQSFNQPQHF; CDR3 DNA: TGTGCCAGCAGTCAGTCCTTCAATCAGCCCCAGCATTTT
clone size: -; D gene: TRBD1; J gene: TRBJ2-2; V gene: TRBV29-1; CDR3 protein: CSGTGGSGELFF; CDR3 DNA: TGCAGCGGGACAGGGGGCTCCGGGGAGCTGTTTTTT
clone size: -; D gene: TRBD2; J gene: TRBJ2-7; V gene: TRBV19; CDR3 protein: CASSIGLAGAGEQYF; CDR3 DNA: TGTGCCAGTAGTATCGGGCTAGCGGGAGCGGGGGAGCAGTACTTC
clone size: -; D gene: TRBD1; J gene: TRBJ1-2; V gene: TRBV2; CDR3 protein: CASSTQTGGYGYTF; CDR3 DNA: TGTGCCAGCAGTACACAGACAGGGGGCTATGGCTACACCTTC
clone size: few; D gene: TRBD1; J gene: TRBJ2-1; V gene: TRBV6-6; CDR3 protein: CASSQQGRTYNEQFF; CDR3 DNA: TGTGCCAGCAGTCAACAGGGGCGGACCTACAATGAGCAGTTCTTC
clone size: -; D gene: TRBD1; J gene: TRBJ2-7; V gene: TRBV19; CDR3 protein: CASSHPGQGAYEQYF; CDR3 DNA: TGTGCCAGTAGCCACCCGGGACAGGGGGCTTACGAGCAGTACTTC
clone size: -; D gene: -; J gene: TRBJ2-7; V gene: TRBV7-9; CDR3 protein: CASRPMLGGTYEQYF; CDR3 DNA: TGTGCCAGCAGGCCTATGTTGGGGGGTACCTACGAGCAGTACTTC
clone size: -; D gene: TRBD1; J gene: TRBJ1-1; V gene: TRBV5-1; CDR3 protein: CASSPSTGTDTEAFF; CDR3 DNA: TGCGCCAGCAGTCCCTCGACAGGGACGGACACTGAAGCTTTCTTT
clone size: -; D gene: TRBD2; J gene: TRBJ2-4; V gene: TRBV5-1; CDR3 protein: CASSERGGRLAKNIQYF; CDR3 DNA: TGCGCCAGCAGTGAGCGGGGGGGCCGGTTGGCCAAAAACATTCAGTACTTC
clone size: -; D gene: -; J gene: TRBJ2-1; V gene: TRBV27; CDR3 protein: CAIKLTDSYNEQFF; CDR3 DNA: TGTGCCATCAAGTTGACAGATTCCTACAATGAGCAGTTCTTC
clone size: -; D gene: TRBD2; J gene: TRBJ2-1; V gene: TRBV5-6; CDR3 protein: CASSLTLRGLAGHNGQFF; CDR3 DNA: TGTGCCAGCAGCTTGACCCTTCGTGGACTAGCGGGGCACAATGGGCAGTTCTTC
clone size: -; D gene: -; J gene: TRBJ2-7; V gene: TRBV5-1; CDR3 protein: CASSLEGGVRDEQYF; CDR3 DNA: TGCGCCAGCAGCTTGGAAGGAGGGGTCCGGGACGAGCAGTACTTC
clone size: -; D gene: TRBD1; J gene: TRBJ1-5; V gene: TRBV7-9; CDR3 protein: CASSRTGVGQPQHF; CDR3 DNA: TGTGCCAGCAGCCGTACAGGGGTCGGTCAGCCCCAGCATTTT
clone size: -; D gene: -; J gene: TRBJ2-3; V gene: TRBV29-1; CDR3 protein: CSCRGVTTTDTQYF; CDR3 DNA: TGCAGCTGCCGAGGAGTTACTACCACAGATACGCAGTATTTT
clone size: -; D gene: TRBD2; J gene: TRBJ2-1; V gene: TRBV11-2; CDR3 protein: CASSFDKGLAPFF; CDR3 DNA: TGTGCCAGCAGCTTCGACAAGGGACTAGCCCCGTTCTTC
clone size: -; D gene: TRBD1; J gene: TRBJ1-2; V gene: TRBV9; CDR3 protein: CASSVSGQGPFSGGYTF; CDR3 DNA: TGTGCCAGCAGCGTCTCGGGACAGGGCCCTTTTTCTGGTGGCTACACCTTC
clone size: -; D gene: -; J gene: TRBJ1-5; V gene: TRBV27; CDR3 protein: CASSFTFPYQPQHF; CDR3 DNA: TGTGCCAGCAGTTTTACATTCCCTTATCAGCCCCAGCATTTT
clone size: -; D gene: -; J gene: TRBJ2-7; V gene: TRBV2; CDR3 protein: CASSDSREGALYEQYF; CDR3 DNA: TGTGCCAGCAGTGATTCTCGGGAGGGGGCTCTATACGAGCAGTACTTC
clone size: -; D gene: TRBD2; J gene: TRBJ2-7; V gene: TRBV4-3; CDR3 protein: CASSQELAGNYEQYF; CDR3 DNA: TGCGCCAGCAGCCAAGAATTAGCGGGAAACTACGAGCAGTACTTC
clone size: -; D gene: -; J gene: TRBJ2-7; V gene: TRBV10-3; CDR3 protein: CAISAAGTTYEQYF; CDR3 DNA: TGTGCCATCAGTGCTGCGGGGACGACCTACGAGCAGTACTTC
clone size: -; D gene: TRBD2; J gene: TRBJ2-5; V gene: TRBV5-1; CDR3 protein: CASSSGTQETQYF; CDR3 DNA: TGCGCCAGCAGCAGCGGGACCCAAGAGACCCAGTACTTC
clone size: few; D gene: -; J gene: TRBJ2-7; V gene: TRBV20-1; CDR3 protein: CSAMKDREQYF; CDR3 DNA: TGCAGTGCTATGAAAGACAGGGAGCAGTACTTC
clone size: -; D gene: -; J gene: TRBJ2-1; V gene: TRBV11-3; CDR3 protein: CASRGDSYNEQFF; CDR3 DNA: TGTGCCAGCAGAGGGGACTCCTACAATGAGCAGTTCTTC
clone size: -; D gene: TRBD1; J gene: TRBJ1-3; V gene: TRBV28; CDR3 protein: CASSLSGGRSGNTIYF; CDR3 DNA: TGTGCCAGCAGTTTATCAGGGGGCAGAAGTGGAAACACCATATATTTT